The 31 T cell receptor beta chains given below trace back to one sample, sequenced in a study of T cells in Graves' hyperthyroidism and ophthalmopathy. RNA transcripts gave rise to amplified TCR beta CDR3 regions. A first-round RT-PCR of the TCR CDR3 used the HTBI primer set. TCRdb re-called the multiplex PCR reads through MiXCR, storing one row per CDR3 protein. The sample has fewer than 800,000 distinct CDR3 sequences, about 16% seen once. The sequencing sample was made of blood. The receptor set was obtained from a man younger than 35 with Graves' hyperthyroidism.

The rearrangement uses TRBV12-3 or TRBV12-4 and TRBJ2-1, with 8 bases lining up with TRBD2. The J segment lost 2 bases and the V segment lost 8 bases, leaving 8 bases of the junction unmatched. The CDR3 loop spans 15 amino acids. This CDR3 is CASRGGLGAYNEQFF. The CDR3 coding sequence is TGTGCCAGCCGGGGGGGACTGGGGGCCTACAATGAGCAGTTCTTC.

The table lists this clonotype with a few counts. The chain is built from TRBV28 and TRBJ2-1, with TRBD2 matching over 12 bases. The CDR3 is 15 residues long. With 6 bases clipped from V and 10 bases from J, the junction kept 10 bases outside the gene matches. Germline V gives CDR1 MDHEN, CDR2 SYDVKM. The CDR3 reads CASSLRLAGVEEQFF. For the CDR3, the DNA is TGTGCCAGCAGCTTACGACTAGCGGGAGTAGAAGAGCAGTTCTTC.

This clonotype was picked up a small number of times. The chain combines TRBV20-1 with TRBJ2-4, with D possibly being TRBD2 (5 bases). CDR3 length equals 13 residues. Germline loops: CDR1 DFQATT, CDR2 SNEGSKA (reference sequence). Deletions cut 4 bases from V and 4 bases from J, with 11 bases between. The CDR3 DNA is TGCAGTGCTACCCCCGGGAAGAAAAACATTCAGTACTTC. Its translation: CSATPGKKNIQYF.

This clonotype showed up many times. As DNA, the CDR3 is TGTGCCTGGGGGTTTCGCGCGGCATACAATGAGCAGTTCTTC. The encoded protein is CAWGFRAAYNEQFF. This chain links TRBV30 with TRBJ2-1; no firm D call. V gave up 5 bases and J gave up 4 bases, with 15 bases separating them. This CDR3 is 14 amino acids long. Germline assignment: CDR1 GTSNPN and CDR2 SVGIG (reference sequence).

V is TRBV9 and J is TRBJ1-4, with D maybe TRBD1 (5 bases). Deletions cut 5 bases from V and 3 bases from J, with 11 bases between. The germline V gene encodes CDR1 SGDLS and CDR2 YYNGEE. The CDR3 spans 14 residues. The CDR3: CASRAGLANEKLFF. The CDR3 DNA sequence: TGTGCCAGCAGGGCAGGGCTGGCTAATGAAAAACTGTTTTTT.

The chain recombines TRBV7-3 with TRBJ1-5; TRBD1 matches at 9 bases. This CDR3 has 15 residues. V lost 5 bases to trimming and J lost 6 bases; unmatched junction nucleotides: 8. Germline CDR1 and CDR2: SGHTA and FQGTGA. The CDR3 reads CASSVTGGAGQPQHF. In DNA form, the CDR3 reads TGTGCCAGCAGCGTCACAGGGGGCGCGGGTCAGCCCCAGCATTTT.

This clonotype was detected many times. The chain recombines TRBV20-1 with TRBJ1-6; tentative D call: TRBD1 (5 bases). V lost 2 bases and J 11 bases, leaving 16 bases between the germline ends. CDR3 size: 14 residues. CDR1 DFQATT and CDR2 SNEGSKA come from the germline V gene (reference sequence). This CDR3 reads CSARRGNLGAPLHF. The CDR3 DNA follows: TGCAGTGCTAGACGGGGCAACCTTGGGGCACCCCTCCACTTT.

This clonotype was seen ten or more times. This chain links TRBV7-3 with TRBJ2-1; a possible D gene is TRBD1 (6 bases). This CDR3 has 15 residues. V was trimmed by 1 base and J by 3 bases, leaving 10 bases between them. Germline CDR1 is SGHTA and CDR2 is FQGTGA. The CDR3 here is CASSLNRASYNEQFF. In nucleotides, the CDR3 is TGTGCCAGCAGCTTAAACAGGGCAAGCTACAATGAGCAGTTCTTC. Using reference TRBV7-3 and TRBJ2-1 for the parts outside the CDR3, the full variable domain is GAGVSQTPSNKVTEKGKYVELRCDPISGHTALYWYRQSLGQGPEFLIYFQGTGAADDSGLPNDRFFAVRPEGSVSTLKIQRTERGDSAVYLCASSLNRASYNEQFFGPGTRLTVL.

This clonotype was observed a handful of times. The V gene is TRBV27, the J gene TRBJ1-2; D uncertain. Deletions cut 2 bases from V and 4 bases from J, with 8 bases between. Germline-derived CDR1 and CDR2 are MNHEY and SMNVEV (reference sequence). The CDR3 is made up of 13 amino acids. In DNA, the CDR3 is TGTGCCAGCAGTTTAGAGGGTACCTATGGCTACACCTTC. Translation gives CASSLEGTYGYTF.

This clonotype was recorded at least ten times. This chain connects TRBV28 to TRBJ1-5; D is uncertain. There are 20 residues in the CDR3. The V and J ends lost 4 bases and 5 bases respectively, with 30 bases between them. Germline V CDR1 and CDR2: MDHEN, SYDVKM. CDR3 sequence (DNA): TGTGCCAGCAGTTCCCGCGGTGAGGTACTACCAAATCTCCCATATCAGCCCCAGCATTTT. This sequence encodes CASSSRGEVLPNLPYQPQHF.

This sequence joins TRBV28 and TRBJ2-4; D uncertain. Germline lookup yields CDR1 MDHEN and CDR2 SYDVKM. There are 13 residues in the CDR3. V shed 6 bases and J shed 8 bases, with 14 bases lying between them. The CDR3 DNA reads TGTGCCAGCAGCTCGCCCTCTCCGGACATTCAGTACTTC. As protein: CASSSPSPDIQYF.

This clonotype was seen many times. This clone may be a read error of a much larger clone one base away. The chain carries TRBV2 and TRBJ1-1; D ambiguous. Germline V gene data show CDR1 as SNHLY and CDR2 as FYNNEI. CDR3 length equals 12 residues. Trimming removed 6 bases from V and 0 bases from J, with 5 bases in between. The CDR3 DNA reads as TGTGCCAGCAGAAGGATGAACACTGAAGCTTTCTTT. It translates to CASRRMNTEAFF.

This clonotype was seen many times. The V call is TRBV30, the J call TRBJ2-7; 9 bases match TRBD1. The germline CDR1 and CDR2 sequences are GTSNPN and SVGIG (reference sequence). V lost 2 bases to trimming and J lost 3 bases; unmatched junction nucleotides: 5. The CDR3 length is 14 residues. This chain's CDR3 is CAWSTGTGNYEQYF. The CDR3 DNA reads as TGTGCCTGGAGTACCGGGACAGGGAACTACGAGCAGTACTTC.

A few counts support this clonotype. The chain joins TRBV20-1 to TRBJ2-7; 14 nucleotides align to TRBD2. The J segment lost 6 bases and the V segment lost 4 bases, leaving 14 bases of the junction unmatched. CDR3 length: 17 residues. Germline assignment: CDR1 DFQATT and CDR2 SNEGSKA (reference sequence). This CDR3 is CSATMATSGRASSEQYF. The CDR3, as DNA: TGCAGTGCTACTATGGCGACTAGCGGGAGGGCCTCTTCCGAGCAGTACTTC.

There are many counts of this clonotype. CDR3 in amino acids: CASSFANSPLHF. Here the CDR3 DNA reads TGTGCCAGCAGTTTCGCGAATTCACCCCTCCACTTT. The chain recombines TRBV27 with TRBJ1-6; D unresolved. The CDR3 has 12 amino acids. Germline values: CDR1 MNHEY, CDR2 SMNVEV (reference sequence). Trimming pared 3 bases from V and 7 bases from J, leaving 4 bases between.

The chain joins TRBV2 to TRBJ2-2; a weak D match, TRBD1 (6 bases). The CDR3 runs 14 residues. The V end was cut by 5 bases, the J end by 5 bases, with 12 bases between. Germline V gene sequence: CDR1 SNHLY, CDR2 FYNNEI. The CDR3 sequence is CASSPDSRTGELFF. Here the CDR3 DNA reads TGTGCCAGCAGTCCGGACAGCAGAACCGGGGAGCTGTTTTTT.

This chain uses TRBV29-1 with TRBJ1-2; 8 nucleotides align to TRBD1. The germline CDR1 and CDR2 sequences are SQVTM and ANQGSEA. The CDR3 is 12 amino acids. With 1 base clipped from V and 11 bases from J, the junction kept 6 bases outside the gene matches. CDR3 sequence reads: CSVEGRTGTYTF. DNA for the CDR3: TGCAGCGTTGAAGGGAGGACAGGGACGTACACCTTC.

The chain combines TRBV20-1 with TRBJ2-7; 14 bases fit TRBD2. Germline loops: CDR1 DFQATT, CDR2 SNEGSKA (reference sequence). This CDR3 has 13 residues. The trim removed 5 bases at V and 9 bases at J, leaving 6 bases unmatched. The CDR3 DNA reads TGCAGTGCTTCGCCGGGACTAGCGGGAGTGCAGTACTTC. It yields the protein CSASPGLAGVQYF.

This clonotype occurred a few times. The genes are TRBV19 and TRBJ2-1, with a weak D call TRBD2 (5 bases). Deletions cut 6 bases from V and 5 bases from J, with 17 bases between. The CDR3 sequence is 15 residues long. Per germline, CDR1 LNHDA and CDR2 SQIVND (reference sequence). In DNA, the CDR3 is TGTGCCAGTAGCCTAACTAGGATTCTCCACAATGAGCAGTTCTTC. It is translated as CASSLTRILHNEQFF. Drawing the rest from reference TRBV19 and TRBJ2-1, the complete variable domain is DGGITQSPKYLFRKEGQNVTLSCEQNLNHDAMYWYRQDPGQGLRLIYYSQIVNDFQKGDIAEGYSVSREKKESFPLTVTSAQKNPTAFYLCASSLTRILHNEQFFGPGTRLTVL.

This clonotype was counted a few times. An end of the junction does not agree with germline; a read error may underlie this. The CDR3 DNA reads as TGCAGTACTAGAGACCCGGGACTAGTGAATGAGCAGTTCTTC. Protein product: CSTRDPGLVNEQFF. The chain has TRBV20-1 and TRBJ2-1; TRBD2 matches at 8 bases. Germline V gene data show CDR1 as DFQATT and CDR2 as SNEGSKA (reference sequence). The CDR3 loop spans 14 amino acids.

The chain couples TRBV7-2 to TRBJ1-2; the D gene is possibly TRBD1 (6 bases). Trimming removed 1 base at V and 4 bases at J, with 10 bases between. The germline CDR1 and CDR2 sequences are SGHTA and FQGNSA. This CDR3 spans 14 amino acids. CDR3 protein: CASSLEAGAYGYTF. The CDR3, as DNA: TGTGCCAGCAGCTTAGAAGCAGGGGCCTATGGCTACACCTTC.

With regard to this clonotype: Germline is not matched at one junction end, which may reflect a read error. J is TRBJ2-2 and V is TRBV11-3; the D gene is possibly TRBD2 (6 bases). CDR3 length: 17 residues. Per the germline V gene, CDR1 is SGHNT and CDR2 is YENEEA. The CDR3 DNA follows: TGTGCCAGCAGCTTTAGTCGCACCGGGCCGAACACCGGGGGGCTGTTTTTT. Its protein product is CASSFSRTGPNTGGLFF.

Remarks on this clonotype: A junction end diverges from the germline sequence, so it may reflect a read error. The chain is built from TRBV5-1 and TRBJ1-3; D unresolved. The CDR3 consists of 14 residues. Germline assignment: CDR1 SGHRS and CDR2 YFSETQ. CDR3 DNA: TGCGCCAGCAGCTTGTCCGGGGTCGGAAACACCATGTATTTT. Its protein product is CASSLSGVGNTMYF.

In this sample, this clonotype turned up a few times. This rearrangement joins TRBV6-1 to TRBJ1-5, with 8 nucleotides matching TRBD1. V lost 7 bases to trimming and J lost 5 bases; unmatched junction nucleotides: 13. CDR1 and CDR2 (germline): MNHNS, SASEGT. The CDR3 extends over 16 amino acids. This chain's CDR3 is CASTDRGGAGYQPQHF. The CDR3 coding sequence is TGTGCCAGCACCGACAGGGGTGGAGCTGGATATCAGCCCCAGCATTTT.

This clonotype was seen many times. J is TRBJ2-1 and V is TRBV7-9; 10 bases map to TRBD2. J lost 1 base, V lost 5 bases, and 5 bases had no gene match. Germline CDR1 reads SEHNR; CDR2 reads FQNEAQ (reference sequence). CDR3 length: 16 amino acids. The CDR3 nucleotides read TGTGCCAGCAGCACAACTAGCGGGGCATCCTACAATGAGCAGTTCTTC. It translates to CASSTTSGASYNEQFF.

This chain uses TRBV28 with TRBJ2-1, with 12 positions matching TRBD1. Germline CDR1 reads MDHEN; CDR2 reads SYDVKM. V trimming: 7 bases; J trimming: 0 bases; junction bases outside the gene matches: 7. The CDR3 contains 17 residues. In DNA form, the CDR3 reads TGTGCCAGCATGGGACAGGGGGCGGTAAGCTCCTACAATGAGCAGTTCTTC. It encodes CASMGQGAVSSYNEQFF. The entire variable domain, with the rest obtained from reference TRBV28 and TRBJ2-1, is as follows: DVKVTQSSRYLVKRTGEKVFLECVQDMDHENMFWYRQDPGLGLRLIYFSYDVKMKEKGDIPEGYSVSREKKERFSLILESASTNQTSMYLCASMGQGAVSSYNEQFFGPGTRLTVL.

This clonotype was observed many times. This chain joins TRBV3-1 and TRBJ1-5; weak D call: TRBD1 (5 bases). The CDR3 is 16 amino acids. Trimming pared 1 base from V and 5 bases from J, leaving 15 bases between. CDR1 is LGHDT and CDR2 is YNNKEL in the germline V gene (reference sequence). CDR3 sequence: CASSQGGGVFYQPQHF. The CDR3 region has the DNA TGTGCCAGCAGCCAAGGGGGAGGGGTGTTTTATCAGCCCCAGCATTTT.

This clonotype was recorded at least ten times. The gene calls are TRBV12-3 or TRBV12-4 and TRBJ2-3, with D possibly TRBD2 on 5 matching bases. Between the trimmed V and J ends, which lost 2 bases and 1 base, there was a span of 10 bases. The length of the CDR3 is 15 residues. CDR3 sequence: CASSLLAFRTDTQYF. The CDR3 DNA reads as TGTGCCAGCAGTTTACTAGCTTTTCGCACAGATACGCAGTATTTT.

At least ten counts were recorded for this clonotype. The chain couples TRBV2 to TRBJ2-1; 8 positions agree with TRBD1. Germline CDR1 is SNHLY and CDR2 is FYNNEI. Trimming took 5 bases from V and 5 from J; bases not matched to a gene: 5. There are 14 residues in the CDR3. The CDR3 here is CASSYGTGDNEQFF. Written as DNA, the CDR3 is TGTGCCAGCAGTTACGGGACAGGAGACAATGAGCAGTTCTTC.

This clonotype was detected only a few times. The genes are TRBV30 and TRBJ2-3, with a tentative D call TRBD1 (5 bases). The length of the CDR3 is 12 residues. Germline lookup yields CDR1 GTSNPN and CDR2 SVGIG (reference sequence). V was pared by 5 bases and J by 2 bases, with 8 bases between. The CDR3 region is CAWDSNTDTQYF. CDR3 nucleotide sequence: TGTGCCTGGGACAGCAACACAGATACGCAGTATTTT.

The CDR3 reads CASSPLGSYHNEQFF. CDR3 coding DNA: TGTGCCAGCAGCCCCCTAGGTAGCTACCACAATGAGCAGTTCTTC. The chain couples TRBV4-2 to TRBJ2-1; D is unresolved. The germline CDR1 and CDR2 sequences are LGHNA and YNFKEQ. V gave up 4 bases and J gave up 5 bases, with 15 bases separating them. The CDR3 is 15 amino acids.